The clone carrying this TCR beta chain was detected a few times. The data are from a study of response to subunit inactivated influenza vaccine. Trimming removed 0 bases at V and 0 bases at J, with 14 bases between. CDR3 length equals 16 residues. Germline V CDR1 and CDR2: SQVTM, ANQGSEA. One entry per CDR3 protein, called by TCRdb with MiXCR from the RT-PCR reads. The table lists roughly 780,000 distinct CDR3 sequences, about 18% of them singletons. The genes are TRBV29-1 and TRBJ1-2, with D perhaps matching TRBD1 (6 bases). Material: PBMCs from blood, obtained roughly 5 days after vaccination. The TCR comes from a man aged 50 to 59 who received an inactivated influenza vaccine. The DNA of the CDR3 is TGCAGCGTTGAAGATCGGGGGGCAGGGGCTAACTATGGCTACACCTTC. Its translation is CSVEDRGAGANYGYTF.